The 25 T cell receptor beta chains in this list originate from one sample, sequenced in a study of blood T cell repertoires in COVID-19. Data came from immunoSEQ multiplex PCR; TCRdb stores just in-frame clones and leaves some out. Of around 70,000 clones listed, roughly 91% were seen once; the top ten hold less than 0.65%. Sequenced input: peripheral blood. The receptors were sampled from a man aged 55 to 69 with acute or convalescent COVID-19.

The chain carries TRBV7-9 and TRBJ1-1; 7 bases map to TRBD1. Germline CDR1 is SEHNR and CDR2 is FQNEAQ (reference sequence). V gave up 4 bases and J gave up 3 bases; unmatched junction bases: 14. This CDR3 is 17 amino acids long. Written as DNA, the CDR3 is TGTGCCAGCAGCTCCACCGGTCAGGGGGGAGTGGACACTGAAGCTTTCTTT. Its translation is CASSSTGQGGVDTEAFF.

V gene TRBV2 combines with J gene TRBJ2-5; 8 bases fit TRBD1. After removal of 6 bases from V and 5 bases from J, the junction contained 8 bases not matched to a gene. The germline V gene has CDR1 SNHLY and CDR2 FYNNEI. The CDR3 sequence is 14 residues long. CDR3 loop: CASSLDRVRETQYF. In DNA, the CDR3 is TGTGCCAGCAGCCTGGACAGGGTCCGCGAGACCCAGTACTTC.

V gene TRBV3-1 (or the pseudogene TRBV3-2) combines with J gene TRBJ2-2; possible D gene TRBD2, 6 bases. The germline V and J ends were trimmed by 6 bases and 7 bases, with 15 bases remaining between them. Germline V CDR1 and CDR2: LGHDT, YNNKEL (reference sequence). The CDR3 has 14 amino acids. The CDR3 reads CASRAGPKRGELFF. The CDR3 DNA follows: TGTGCCAGCAGAGCGGGTCCTAAGCGCGGGGAGCTGTTTTTT.

The chain uses TRBV6-5 and TRBJ1-5; TRBD1 is a possible D gene (5 bases). V lost 0 bases and J lost 5, with 8 bases in between. In germline, CDR1 is MNHEY, CDR2 SVGAGI. The CDR3 extends over 14 amino acids. Here the CDR3 reads CASSYSGRDQPQHF. The CDR3 nucleotides are TGTGCCAGCAGTTACTCGGGCAGGGATCAGCCCCAGCATTTT.

The V and J genes are TRBV7-6 and TRBJ2-1, with 8 bases matching TRBD2. This CDR3 is built from 15 residues. J gave up 7 bases and V 3 bases, and 8 bases lay outside the gene matches. Germline V gene data show CDR1 as SGHVS and CDR2 as FNYEAQ. DNA for the CDR3: TGTGCCAGCAGCTTTTGGCGGGAGGTCGCAAATGAGCAGTTCTTC. The encoded protein is CASSFWREVANEQFF.

The rearrangement uses TRBV5-1 and TRBJ2-5; no reliable D call. The CDR3 loop spans 14 amino acids. Trimming stripped 0 bases from V and 2 bases from J, with 8 bases between. Germline-derived CDR1 and CDR2 are SGHRS and YFSETQ. The CDR3 loop is CASSLVGSQETQYF. Here the CDR3 DNA reads TGCGCCAGCAGCTTGGTTGGCAGTCAAGAGACCCAGTACTTC. Filled out from reference TRBV5-1 and TRBJ2-5, the complete variable domain reads KAGVTQTPRYLIKTRGQQVTLSCSPISGHRSVSWYQQTPGQGLQFLFEYFSETQRNKGNFPGRFSGRQFSNSRSEMNVSTLELGDSALYLCASSLVGSQETQYFGPGTRLLVL.

Only one count was recorded for this clone. The chain links TRBV6-1 to TRBJ2-1; a possible D gene is TRBD2 (6 bases). CDR3 length equals 17 residues. The V end was cut by 2 bases, the J end by 7 bases, with 21 bases between. CDR1 is MNHNS and CDR2 is SASEGT in the germline V gene. CDR3 region: CASSEQVRWGDPNEQFF. The CDR3 DNA follows: TGTGCCAGCAGTGAACAGGTTAGGTGGGGGGACCCGAATGAGCAGTTCTTC.

The V call is TRBV5-5, the J call TRBJ2-2; TRBD1 agrees at 8 bases. In germline, CDR1 is SGHKS, CDR2 YYEKEE (reference sequence). This CDR3 has 16 residues. J gave up 4 bases and V 5 bases, and 10 bases lay outside the gene matches. This CDR3 reads CASRNQGAVGTGELFF. CDR3 in DNA: TGTGCCAGCAGAAACCAGGGGGCGGTGGGCACCGGGGAGCTGTTTTTT.

This clone was counted once. The chain has TRBV5-6 and TRBJ1-5; D ambiguous. V lost 0 bases and J 9 bases, leaving 13 bases between the germline ends. CDR1 and CDR2 (germline): SGHDT, YYEEEE. CDR3 length equals 14 residues. The CDR3 DNA reads TGTGCCAGCAGCTTGGGAGCGAACCGGGGGCCCCAGCATTTT. Protein product: CASSLGANRGPQHF.

The chain is built from TRBV5-5 and TRBJ1-4; D may be TRBD1 (6 bases). Germline lookup yields CDR1 SGHKS and CDR2 YYEKEE (reference sequence). The CDR3 spans 14 residues. Trimming removed 3 bases from V and 8 bases from J, with 14 bases in between. For the CDR3, the DNA is TGTGCCAGCAGCTCATTAGGGGGATCAGAAAAACTGTTTTTT. This gives the protein CASSSLGGSEKLFF. Variable domain in full (rest from reference TRBV5-5 and TRBJ1-4): DAGVTQSPTHLIKTRGQQVTLRCSPISGHKSVSWYQQVLGQGPQFIFQYYEKEERGRGNFPDRFSARQFPNYSSELNVNALLLGDSALYLCASSSLGGSEKLFFGSGTQLSVL.

Note on this clone: With a much larger clone just one base away, this may be a read error. Other nucleotide sequences in the sample specify the same CDR3. The chain has TRBV7-3 and TRBJ2-3, with TRBD2 matching 8 bases. Germline CDR1 reads SGHTA; CDR2 reads FQGTGA. The CDR3 consists of 15 residues. With V trimmed by 2 bases and J by 0 bases, 1 base remained unmatched. The CDR3 nucleotides read TGTGCCAGCAGCTTAGCGGGGGGAAGCACAGATACGCAGTATTTT. Protein product: CASSLAGGSTDTQYF.

The DNA of the CDR3 is TGTGCCACCAGCAGAGCGGCTAGCGGGGGGACTCAGTACTTC. Residues: CATSRAASGGTQYF. The rearrangement uses TRBV15 and TRBJ2-5; 11 bases are a match to TRBD2. This CDR3 region has 14 residues. Germline V gene lookup returns CDR1 LNHNV and CDR2 YYDKDF (reference sequence). With V trimmed by 1 base and J by 11 bases, 6 bases remained unmatched.

The rearrangement uses TRBV9 and TRBJ1-2; D gene ambiguous. The CDR3 runs 14 residues. Trimming cost V 0 bases and J 2 bases, with 8 bases left between them. Germline CDR1 reads SGDLS; CDR2 reads YYNGEE. CDR3 DNA: TGTGCCAGCAGCGTAGGAGCAGGAAACTATGGCTACACCTTC. Amino acid sequence: CASSVGAGNYGYTF.

V usage is TRBV7-9 and J usage is TRBJ1-1, with D possibly TRBD1 on 5 matching bases. Trimming pared 0 bases from V and 3 bases from J, leaving 11 bases between. Germline V gene lookup returns CDR1 SEHNR and CDR2 FQNEAQ (reference sequence). CDR3 length equals 15 residues. CDR3 sequence (DNA): TGTGCCAGCAGCTTAGCCCCGATAGGGGACACTGAAGCTTTCTTT. This encodes CASSLAPIGDTEAFF.

This rearrangement joins TRBV5-1 to TRBJ2-4; a possible D gene is TRBD1 (6 bases). From germline, CDR1 is SGHRS and CDR2 YFSETQ. The CDR3 runs to 14 residues. Trimming left V 2 bases short and J 1 base short, with 7 bases between. The CDR3 is CASSLTGAKNIQYF. In DNA, the CDR3 is TGCGCCAGCAGCTTAACAGGGGCCAAAAACATTCAGTACTTC.

This clone was seen a few times. The chain combines TRBV27 with TRBJ2-2, with 10 bases aligning to TRBD2. J lost 0 bases, V lost 6 bases, and 4 bases had no gene match. This CDR3 region has 16 residues. CDR1 MNHEY and CDR2 SMNVEV come from the germline V gene (reference sequence). CDR3 protein: CASSFSGRPNTGELFF. CDR3 DNA sequence: TGTGCCAGCAGCTTTAGCGGGAGGCCGAACACCGGGGAGCTGTTTTTT.

To note about this clone: The sample carries other DNA sequences with the same CDR3. The chain recombines TRBV3-1 (or the pseudogene TRBV3-2) with TRBJ2-2, with 8 positions matching TRBD2. The germline V gene encodes CDR1 LGHDT and CDR2 YNNKEL (reference sequence). J lost 0 bases, V lost 6 bases, and 6 bases had no gene match. The CDR3 runs 16 residues. The CDR3 DNA reads TGTGCCAGCAGTCGATATAGCGGGGCGAACACCGGGGAGCTGTTTTTT. Translated: CASSRYSGANTGELFF.

The chain carries TRBV29-1 and TRBJ1-4, with D unclear. The CDR3 covers 15 residues. The V and J ends lost 2 bases and 7 bases respectively, with 17 bases between them. The germline V gene has CDR1 SQVTM and CDR2 ANQGSEA. This CDR3 reads CSVEPLSGRGEKLFF. CDR3 sequence (DNA): TGCAGCGTTGAACCCCTCAGTGGCCGGGGTGAAAAACTGTTTTTT.

This clone was seen just once. The chain links TRBV19 to TRBJ1-5; D gene uncertain. V lost 7 bases to trimming and J lost 6 bases, with 10 bases between them. In germline, CDR1 is LNHDA, CDR2 SQIVND (reference sequence). This CDR3 has 12 amino acids. CDR3 nucleotide sequence: TGTGCCAGTACGGCCGGGGTTCAGCCCCAGCATTTT. Encoded protein: CASTAGVQPQHF.

The chain has TRBV6-5 and TRBJ2-1; D possibly corresponds to TRBD2 (6 bases). Germline V CDR1 and CDR2: MNHEY, SVGAGI. CDR3 length: 15 residues. V was pared by 11 bases and J by 9 bases, with 26 bases between. The CDR3 sequence: CAGQTGGRGVGEQFF. DNA of the CDR3: TGTGCCGGACAAACCGGGGGTAGAGGGGTTGGTGAGCAGTTCTTC.

The chain couples TRBV13 to TRBJ2-7, with TRBD1 matching over 10 bases. Trimming at V came to 5 bases and at J to 4 bases, leaving 5 bases not matched to a gene. In germline, CDR1 is PRHDT, CDR2 FYEKMQ (reference sequence). This CDR3 comprises 14 residues. CDR3 region: CASSPRQGAYEQYF. CDR3 sequence (DNA): TGTGCCAGCAGCCCACGACAGGGGGCGTACGAGCAGTACTTC.

The CDR3 spells CASSGGQGGGTEAFF. In DNA, the CDR3 is TGTGCCAGCAGCGGTGGACAGGGAGGCGGCACTGAAGCTTTCTTT. This chain joins TRBV5-6 and TRBJ1-1, with 8 bases matching TRBD1. Per germline, CDR1 SGHDT and CDR2 YYEEEE. The CDR3 totals 15 residues. V gave up 4 bases and J gave up 4 bases; unmatched junction bases: 9.

This clone was recorded a few times. This chain links TRBV6-1 with TRBJ1-4; 7 bases agree with TRBD1. Germline loops: CDR1 MNHNS, CDR2 SASEGT. V lost 2 bases and J lost 5; bases outside the gene matches: 2. CDR3 length equals 14 residues. The CDR3 loop is CASSERGRNEKLFF. The DNA of the CDR3 is TGTGCCAGCAGTGAAAGGGGGCGGAATGAAAAACTGTTTTTT.

This clone was seen a handful of times. The chain joins TRBV25-1 to TRBJ1-2; D is possibly TRBD1 (5 bases). V gave up 2 bases and J gave up 9 bases, with 10 bases separating them. Germline CDR1 MGHDK, CDR2 SYGVNS. There are 12 residues in the CDR3. CDR3 in DNA: TGTGCCAGCAGTGAAGGACATTTTCGCTACACCTTC. This translates into CASSEGHFRYTF.

The chain has TRBV12-5 and TRBJ2-1, with D possibly matching TRBD1 (6 bases). The CDR3 spans 15 residues. CDR1 is LGHNT, CDR2 FRNRAP, per germline. V lost 1 base, J lost 2 bases, and 9 bases lay in between. CDR3 protein: CASGLGGLAYNEQFF. In DNA, the CDR3 is TGTGCTAGTGGTTTGGGGGGGCTAGCCTACAATGAGCAGTTCTTC.